The 6 T cell receptor beta chains given below trace back to one sample, sequenced in a study of blood T cell repertoires in COVID-19. The protocol was immunoSEQ multiplex PCR, while the TCRdb copy is restricted to in-frame clones and leaves out a portion. The table includes more than 200,000 clones, 65% to 85% detected once. The sequenced sample was peripheral blood. The receptors derive from a man aged 35 to 55 with active or convalescent COVID-19.

In this sample, this clone turned up a few times. The gene calls are TRBV7-2 and TRBJ1-1; 7 positions agree with TRBD1. This CDR3 region has 15 residues. Trimming at V came to 7 bases and at J to 6 bases, leaving 14 bases not matched to a gene. Germline V CDR1 and CDR2: SGHTA, FQGNSA. The CDR3 is CASTLRQGRSSEAFF. The CDR3 coding sequence is TGTGCCAGCACCCTCAGACAGGGAAGGAGCTCTGAAGCTTTCTTT. The full variable domain, in which reference TRBV7-2 and TRBJ1-1 provide the parts outside the CDR3, is GAGVSQSPSNKVTEKGKDVELRCDPISGHTALYWYRQSLGQGLEFLIYFQGNSAPDKSGLPSDRFSAERTGGSVSTLTIQRTQQEDSAVYLCASTLRQGRSSEAFFGQGTRLTVV.

The genes are TRBV21-1 and TRBJ1-4; the table assigns TRBD1, which was not confirmed against the DNA. TRBV21-1 is shown as a pseudogene. This CDR3 has 16 amino acids. The CDR3 protein is CASSTRLTDPNEKLFF. The CDR3, as DNA: TGTGCCAGCAGCACGAGATTGACAGATCCAAATGAAAAACTGTTTTTT.

The chain carries TRBV7-2 and TRBJ1-3; D is undetermined. The CDR3 is 15 amino acids. V was pared by 5 bases and J by 4 bases, with 15 bases between. The germline V gene has CDR1 SGHTA and CDR2 FQGNSA. CDR3 DNA sequence: TGTGCCAGCAGCCCATACCAGGAATCGGGAAACACCATATATTTT. It specifies CASSPYQESGNTIYF.

The chain recombines TRBV28 with TRBJ1-2; D is undetermined. The CDR3 is made up of 13 amino acids. CDR1 and CDR2 (germline): MDHEN, SYDVKM. The V end lost 6 bases, the J end lost 5 bases, and 13 bases lay between the germline ends. The CDR3, as DNA: TGTGCCAGCAGCCTCCGCGGGATATATGGCTACACCTTC. This encodes CASSLRGIYGYTF.

V and J are TRBV4-2 and TRBJ1-4, with TRBD1 as a possible D gene (6 bases). This CDR3 spans 15 amino acids. Trimming shortened V by 8 bases and J by 11 bases, and 24 bases separated the two germline ends. Germline loops: CDR1 LGHNA, CDR2 YNFKEQ. The CDR3 spells CASATSGTTTVKLFF. CDR3 nucleotide sequence: TGTGCCAGCGCGACGTCCGGGACAACTACAGTGAAACTGTTTTTT.

This clone was seen just once. The gene calls are TRBV11-2 and TRBJ1-2; 7 positions agree with TRBD1. This CDR3 is 13 amino acids long. Germline trimming cut 5 bases from V and 4 bases from J; bases unmatched to any gene: 4. Germline values: CDR1 SGHAT, CDR2 FQNNGV. The CDR3 spells CASSRGQFYGYTF. CDR3 DNA sequence: TGTGCCAGCAGCCGGGGACAGTTCTATGGCTACACCTTC.